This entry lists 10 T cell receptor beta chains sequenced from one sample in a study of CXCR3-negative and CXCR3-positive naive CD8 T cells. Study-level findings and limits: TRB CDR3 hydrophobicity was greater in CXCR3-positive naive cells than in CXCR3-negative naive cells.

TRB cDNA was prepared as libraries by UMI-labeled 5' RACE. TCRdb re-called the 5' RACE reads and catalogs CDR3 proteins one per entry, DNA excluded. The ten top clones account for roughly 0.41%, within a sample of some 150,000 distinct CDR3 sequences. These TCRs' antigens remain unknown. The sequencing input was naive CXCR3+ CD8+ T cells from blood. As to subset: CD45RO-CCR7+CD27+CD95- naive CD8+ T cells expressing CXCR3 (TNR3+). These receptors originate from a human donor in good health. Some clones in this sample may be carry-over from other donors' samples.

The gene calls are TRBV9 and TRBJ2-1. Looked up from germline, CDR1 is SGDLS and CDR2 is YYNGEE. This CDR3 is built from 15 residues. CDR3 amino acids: CASSAGGSSYNEQFF.

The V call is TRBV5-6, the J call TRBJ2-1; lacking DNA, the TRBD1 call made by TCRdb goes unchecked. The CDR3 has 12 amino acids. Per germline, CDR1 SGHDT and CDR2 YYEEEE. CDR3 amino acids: CASSFRVGEQFF.

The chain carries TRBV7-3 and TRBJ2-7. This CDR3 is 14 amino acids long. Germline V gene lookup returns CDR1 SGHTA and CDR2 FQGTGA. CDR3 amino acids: CASSLSADTYEQYF.

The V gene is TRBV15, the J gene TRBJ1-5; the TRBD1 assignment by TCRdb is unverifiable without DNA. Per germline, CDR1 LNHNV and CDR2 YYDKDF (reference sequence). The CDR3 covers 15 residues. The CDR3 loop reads CATSSQGVGNQPQHF.

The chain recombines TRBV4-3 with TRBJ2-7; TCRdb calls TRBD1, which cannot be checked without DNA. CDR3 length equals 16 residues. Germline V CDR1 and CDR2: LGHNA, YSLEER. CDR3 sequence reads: CASSQDRGGPSYEQYF.

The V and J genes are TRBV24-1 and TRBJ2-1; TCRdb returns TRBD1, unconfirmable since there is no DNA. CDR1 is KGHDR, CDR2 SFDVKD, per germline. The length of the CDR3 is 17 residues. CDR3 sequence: CATSDFTGTITYNEHFF.

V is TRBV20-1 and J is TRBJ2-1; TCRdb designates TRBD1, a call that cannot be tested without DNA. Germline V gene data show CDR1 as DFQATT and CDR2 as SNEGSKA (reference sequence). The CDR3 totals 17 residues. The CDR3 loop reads CSARSPARGGGWNEQFF.

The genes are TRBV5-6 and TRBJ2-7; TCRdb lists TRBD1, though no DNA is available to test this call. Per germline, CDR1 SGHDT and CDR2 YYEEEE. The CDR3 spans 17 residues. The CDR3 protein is CASSLEGLGQGSYEQYF.

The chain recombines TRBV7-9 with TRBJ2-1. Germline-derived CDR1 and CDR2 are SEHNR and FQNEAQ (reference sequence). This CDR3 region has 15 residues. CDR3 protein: CASSYSGDAYNEQFF.

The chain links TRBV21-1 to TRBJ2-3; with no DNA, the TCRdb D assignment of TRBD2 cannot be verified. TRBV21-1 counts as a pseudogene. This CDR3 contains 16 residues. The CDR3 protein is CASFQRASGSADTQYF.